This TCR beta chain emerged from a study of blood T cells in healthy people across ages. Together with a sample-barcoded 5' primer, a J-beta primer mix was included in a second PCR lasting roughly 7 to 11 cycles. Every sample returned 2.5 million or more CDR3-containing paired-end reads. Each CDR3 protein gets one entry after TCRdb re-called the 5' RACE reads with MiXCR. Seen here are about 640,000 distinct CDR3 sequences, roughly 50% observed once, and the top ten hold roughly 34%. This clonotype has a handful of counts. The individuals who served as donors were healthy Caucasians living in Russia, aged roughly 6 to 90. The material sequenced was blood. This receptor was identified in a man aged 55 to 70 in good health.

CDR3 sequence (DNA): TGTGCCAGCAGTGCCCGACAGGGGGCCTACGAGCAGTACTTC. Translated, it gives CASSARQGAYEQYF. The chain joins TRBV6-2 or TRBV6-3 to TRBJ2-7, with 9 bases aligning to TRBD1. CDR3 length: 14 amino acids. Germline V gives CDR1 MNHEY, CDR2 SVGEGT. Unmatched junction bases numbered 4, after V lost 5 bases and J lost 2 bases.